The clone carrying this T cell receptor beta chain has at least ten counts. RNA transcripts gave rise to amplified TCR beta CDR3 regions. First-round RT-PCR with HTBI primers amplified the TCR CDR3 region. Each CDR3 protein gets one entry after TCRdb re-called the multiplex PCR reads with MiXCR. The repertoire holds roughly 500,000 distinct CDR3 sequences, 14% seen once, with under 7% in the top ten. The CDR3 spans 18 residues. The germline gives CDR1 DFQATT, CDR2 SNEGSKA (reference sequence). V lost 2 bases and J 2 bases, leaving 22 bases between the germline ends. The source of the sample is a study of T cells in Graves' hyperthyroidism and ophthalmopathy.

Sequencing used blood. The TCR originated in a woman younger than 45 with Graves' hyperthyroidism that later progressed to Graves' ophthalmopathy. The chain couples TRBV20-1 to TRBJ1-5; no reliable D call. CDR3 in DNA: TGCAGTGCTAGACCCCCGGACCCATCCTTCCGAGGCAATCAGCCCCAGCATTTT. Protein: CSARPPDPSFRGNQPQHF.